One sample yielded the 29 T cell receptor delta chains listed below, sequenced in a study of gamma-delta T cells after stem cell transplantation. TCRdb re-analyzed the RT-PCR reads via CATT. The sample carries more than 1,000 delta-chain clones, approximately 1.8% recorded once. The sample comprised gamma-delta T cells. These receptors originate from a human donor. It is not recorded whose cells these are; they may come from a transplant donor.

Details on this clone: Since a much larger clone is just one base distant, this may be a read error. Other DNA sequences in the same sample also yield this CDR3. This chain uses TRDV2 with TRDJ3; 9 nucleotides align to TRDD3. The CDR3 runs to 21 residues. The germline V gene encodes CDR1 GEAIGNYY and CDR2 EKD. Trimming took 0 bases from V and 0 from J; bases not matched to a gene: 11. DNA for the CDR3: TGTGCCTGTGACACCGCCACCACTGGGGGAGCCAGCTCCTGGGACACCCGACAGATGTTTTTC. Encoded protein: CACDTATTGGASSWDTRQMFF.

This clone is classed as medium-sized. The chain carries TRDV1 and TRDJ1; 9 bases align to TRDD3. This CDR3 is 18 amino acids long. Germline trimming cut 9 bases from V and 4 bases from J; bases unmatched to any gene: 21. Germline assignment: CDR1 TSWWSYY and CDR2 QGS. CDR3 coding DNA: TGTGCTCTCCCTACTATTCCTACGTGGACTGGGGGACTCGATAAACTCATCTTT. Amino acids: CALPTIPTWTGGLDKLIF.

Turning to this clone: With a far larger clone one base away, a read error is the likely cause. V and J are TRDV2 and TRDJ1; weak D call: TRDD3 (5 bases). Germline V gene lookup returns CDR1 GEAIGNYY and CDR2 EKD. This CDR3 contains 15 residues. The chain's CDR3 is CACGTVGTLTDKLIF. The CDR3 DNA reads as TGTGCCTGTGGCACCGTGGGGACCCTCACCGATAAACTCATCTTT.

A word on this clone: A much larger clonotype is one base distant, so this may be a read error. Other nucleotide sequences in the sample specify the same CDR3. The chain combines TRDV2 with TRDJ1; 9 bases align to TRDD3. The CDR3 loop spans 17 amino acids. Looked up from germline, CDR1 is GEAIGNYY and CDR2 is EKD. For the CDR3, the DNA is TGTGCCTGTGACACCCTAACTGGGGGACAGTACACTGATAAACTCATCTTT. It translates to CACDTLTGGQYTDKLIF.

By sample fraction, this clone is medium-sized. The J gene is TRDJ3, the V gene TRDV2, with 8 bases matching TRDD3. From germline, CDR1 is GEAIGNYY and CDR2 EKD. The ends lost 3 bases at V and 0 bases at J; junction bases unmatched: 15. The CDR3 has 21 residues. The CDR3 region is CACDSASTGGLSSWDTRQMFF. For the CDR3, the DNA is TGTGCCTGTGACTCGGCGAGTACTGGGGGTTTAAGCTCCTGGGACACCCGACAGATGTTTTTC.

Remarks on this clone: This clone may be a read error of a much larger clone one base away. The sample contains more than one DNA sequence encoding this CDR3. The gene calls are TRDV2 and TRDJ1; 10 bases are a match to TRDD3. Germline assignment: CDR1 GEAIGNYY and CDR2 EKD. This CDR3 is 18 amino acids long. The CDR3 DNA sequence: TGTGCCTGTGACATCCTTAGTACTGGGGGATCGAACACCGATAAACTCATCTTC. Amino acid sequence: CACDILSTGGSNTDKLIF.

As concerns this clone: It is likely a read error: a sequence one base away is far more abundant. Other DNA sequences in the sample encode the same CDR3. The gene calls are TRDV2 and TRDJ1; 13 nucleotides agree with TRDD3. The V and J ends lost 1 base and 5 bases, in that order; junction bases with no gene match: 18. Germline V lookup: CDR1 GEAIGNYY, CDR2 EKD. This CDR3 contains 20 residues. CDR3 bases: TGTGCCTGTGACACTGTGTCTGGGGCGATACTGGGGGATACGGGTGATAAACTCATCTTT. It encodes CACDTVSGAILGDTGDKLIF.

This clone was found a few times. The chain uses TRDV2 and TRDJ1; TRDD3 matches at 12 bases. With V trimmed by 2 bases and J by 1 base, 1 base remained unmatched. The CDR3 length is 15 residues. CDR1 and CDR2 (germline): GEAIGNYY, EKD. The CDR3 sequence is CACDKLGDTTDKLIF. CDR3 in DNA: TGTGCCTGTGACAAACTGGGGGATACCACCGATAAACTCATCTTT.

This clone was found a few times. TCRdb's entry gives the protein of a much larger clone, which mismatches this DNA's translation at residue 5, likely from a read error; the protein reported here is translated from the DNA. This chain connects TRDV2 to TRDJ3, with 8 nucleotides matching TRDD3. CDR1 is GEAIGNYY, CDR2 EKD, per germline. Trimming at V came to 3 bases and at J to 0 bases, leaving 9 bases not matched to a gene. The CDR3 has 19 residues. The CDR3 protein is CACDEGYAGISWDTRQMFF. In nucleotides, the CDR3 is TGTGCCTGTGACGAGGGATACGCGGGGATCTCCTGGGACACCCGACAGATGTTTTTC.

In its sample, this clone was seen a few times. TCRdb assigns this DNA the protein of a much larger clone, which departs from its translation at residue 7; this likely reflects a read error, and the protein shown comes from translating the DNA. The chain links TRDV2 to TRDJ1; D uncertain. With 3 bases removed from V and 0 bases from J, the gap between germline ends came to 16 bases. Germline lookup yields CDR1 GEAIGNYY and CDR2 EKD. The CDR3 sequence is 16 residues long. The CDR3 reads CACDPMRGPYTDKLIF. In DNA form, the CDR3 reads TGTGCCTGTGACCCTATGAGGGGTCCGTACACCGATAAACTCATCTTT.

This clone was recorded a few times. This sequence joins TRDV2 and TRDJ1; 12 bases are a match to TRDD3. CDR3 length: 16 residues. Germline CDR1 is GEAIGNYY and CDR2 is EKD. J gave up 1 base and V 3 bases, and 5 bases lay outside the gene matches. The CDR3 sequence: CACDPVLGDTTDKLIF. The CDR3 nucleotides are TGTGCCTGTGACCCAGTACTGGGGGATACCACCGATAAACTCATCTTT.

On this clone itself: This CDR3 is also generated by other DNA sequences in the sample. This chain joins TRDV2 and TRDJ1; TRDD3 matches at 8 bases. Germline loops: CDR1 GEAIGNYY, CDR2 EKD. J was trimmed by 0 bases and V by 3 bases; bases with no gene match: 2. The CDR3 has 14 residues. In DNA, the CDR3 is TGTGCCTGTGACCGACTGGGGGACACCGATAAACTCATCTTT. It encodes CACDRLGDTDKLIF.

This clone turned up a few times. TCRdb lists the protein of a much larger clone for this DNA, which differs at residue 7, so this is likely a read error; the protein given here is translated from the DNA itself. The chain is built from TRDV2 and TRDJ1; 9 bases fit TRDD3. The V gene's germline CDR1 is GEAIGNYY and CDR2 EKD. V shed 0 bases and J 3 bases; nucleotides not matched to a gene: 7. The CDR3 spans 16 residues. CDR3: CACDTLSGGLSDKLIF. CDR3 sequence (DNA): TGTGCCTGTGACACCCTATCTGGGGGATTATCCGATAAACTCATCTTT.

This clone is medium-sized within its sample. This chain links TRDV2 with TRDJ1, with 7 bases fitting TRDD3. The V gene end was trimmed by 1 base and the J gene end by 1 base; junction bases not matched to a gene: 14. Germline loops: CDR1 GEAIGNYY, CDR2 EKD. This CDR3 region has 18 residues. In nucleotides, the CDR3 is TGTGCCTGTGACACTCTCCAGAGAGGGATACCTGGCACCGATAAACTCATCTTT. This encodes CACDTLQRGIPGTDKLIF.

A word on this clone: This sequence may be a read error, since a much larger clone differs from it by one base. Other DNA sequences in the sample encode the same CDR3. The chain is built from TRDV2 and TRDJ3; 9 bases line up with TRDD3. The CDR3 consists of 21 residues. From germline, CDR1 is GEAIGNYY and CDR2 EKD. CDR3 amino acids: CACDTATTGGASSWDTRQMFF. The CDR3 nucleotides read TGTGCCTGTGACACCGCCACCACTGGGGGAGCTAGCTCCTGGGACACCCGACAGATGTTCTTC.

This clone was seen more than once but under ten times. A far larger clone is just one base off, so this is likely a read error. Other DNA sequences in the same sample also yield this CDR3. CDR3 bases: TGTGCCTGCGACGGCACTGGACCCTCCTGGGACACCCGACAGATGTTTTTC. It specifies CACDGTGPSWDTRQMFF. The chain links TRDV2 to TRDJ3; D is perhaps TRDD3 (5 bases). CDR1 and CDR2 (germline): GEAIGNYY, EKD. Trimming took 7 bases from V and 0 from J, leaving 15 bases between them. The CDR3 runs 17 residues.

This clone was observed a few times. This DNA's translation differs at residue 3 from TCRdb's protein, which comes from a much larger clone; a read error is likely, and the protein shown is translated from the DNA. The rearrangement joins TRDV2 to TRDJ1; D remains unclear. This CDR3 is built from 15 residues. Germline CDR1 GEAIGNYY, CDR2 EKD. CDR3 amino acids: CARDTVRKRGDKLIF. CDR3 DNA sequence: TGTGCCCGTGACACCGTTAGGAAACGGGGCGATAAACTCATCTTT.

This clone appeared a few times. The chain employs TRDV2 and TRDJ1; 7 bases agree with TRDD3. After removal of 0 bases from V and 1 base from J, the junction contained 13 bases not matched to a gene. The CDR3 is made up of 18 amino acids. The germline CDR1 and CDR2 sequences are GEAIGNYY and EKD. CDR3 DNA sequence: TGTGCCTGTGACACCGTGGGAACTGGGGTACACCCCACCGATAAACTCATCTTT. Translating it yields CACDTVGTGVHPTDKLIF.

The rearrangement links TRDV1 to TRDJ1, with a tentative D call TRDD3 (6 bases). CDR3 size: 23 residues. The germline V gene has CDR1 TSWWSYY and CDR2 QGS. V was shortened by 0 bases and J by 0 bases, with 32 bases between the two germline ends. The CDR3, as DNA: TGTGCTCTTGGGGAACTCCCCCCCCACCAGGGGATGAGATCGCGGAGGTACACCGATAAACTCATCTTT. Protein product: CALGELPPHQGMRSRRYTDKLIF.

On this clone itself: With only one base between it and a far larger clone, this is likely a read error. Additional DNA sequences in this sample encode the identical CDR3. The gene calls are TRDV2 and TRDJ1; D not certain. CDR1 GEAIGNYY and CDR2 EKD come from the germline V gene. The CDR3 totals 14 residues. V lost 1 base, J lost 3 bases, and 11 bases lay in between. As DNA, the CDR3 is TGTGCCTGTGACACTGTGGGCCAAGCCGATAAACTCATCTTT. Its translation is CACDTVGQADKLIF.

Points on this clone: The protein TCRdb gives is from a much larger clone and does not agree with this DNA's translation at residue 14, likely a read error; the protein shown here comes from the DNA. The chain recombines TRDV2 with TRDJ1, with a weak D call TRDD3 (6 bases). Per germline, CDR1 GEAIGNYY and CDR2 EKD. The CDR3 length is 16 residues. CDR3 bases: TGTGCCTGTGACACCGTGGGGGTTCCAATCACCGATAAACCCATCTTT. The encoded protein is CACDTVGVPITDKPIF.

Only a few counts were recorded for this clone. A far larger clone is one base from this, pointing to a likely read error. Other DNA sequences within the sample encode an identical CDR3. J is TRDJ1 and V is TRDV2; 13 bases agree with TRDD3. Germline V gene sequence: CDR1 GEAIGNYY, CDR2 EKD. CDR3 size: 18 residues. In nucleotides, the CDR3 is TGTGCCTGTGACCTACTGGGGGATACGCGAGGTGACACCGATAAACTCATCTTC. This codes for CACDLLGDTRGDTDKLIF.

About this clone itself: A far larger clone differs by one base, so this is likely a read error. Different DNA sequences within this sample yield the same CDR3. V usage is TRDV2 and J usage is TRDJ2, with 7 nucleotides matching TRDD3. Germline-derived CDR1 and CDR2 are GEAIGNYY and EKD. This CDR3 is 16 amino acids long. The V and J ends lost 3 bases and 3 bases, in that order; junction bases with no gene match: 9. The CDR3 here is CACDDVLGGLTAQLFF. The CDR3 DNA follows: TGTGCCTGTGACGACGTGCTGGGGGGCCTGACAGCACAACTCTTCTTT.

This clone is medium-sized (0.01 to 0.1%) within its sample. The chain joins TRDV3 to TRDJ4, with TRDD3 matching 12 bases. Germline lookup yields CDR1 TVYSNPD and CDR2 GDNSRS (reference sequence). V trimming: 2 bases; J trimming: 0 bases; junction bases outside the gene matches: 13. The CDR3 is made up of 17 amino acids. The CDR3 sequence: CAFATRYWGIQARPLIF. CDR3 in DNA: TGTGCCTTTGCCACCCGTTACTGGGGGATACAAGCCAGACCCCTGATCTTT.

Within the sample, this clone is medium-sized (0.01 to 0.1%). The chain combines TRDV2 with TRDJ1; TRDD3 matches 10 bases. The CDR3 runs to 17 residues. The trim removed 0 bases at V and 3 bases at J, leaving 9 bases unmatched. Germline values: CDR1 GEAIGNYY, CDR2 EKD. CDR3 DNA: TGTGCCTGTGACACCGTGGGGGGATACGCGTTGGCCGATAAACTCATCTTT. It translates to CACDTVGGYALADKLIF.

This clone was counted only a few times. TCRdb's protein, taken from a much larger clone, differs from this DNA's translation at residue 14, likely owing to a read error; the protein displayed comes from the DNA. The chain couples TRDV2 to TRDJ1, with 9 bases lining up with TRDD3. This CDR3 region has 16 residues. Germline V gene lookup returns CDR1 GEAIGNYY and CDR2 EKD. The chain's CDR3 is CACDLLGDTEADKPIF. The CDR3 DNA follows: TGTGCCTGTGACCTACTAGGGGATACGGAGGCCGATAAACCCATCTTT.

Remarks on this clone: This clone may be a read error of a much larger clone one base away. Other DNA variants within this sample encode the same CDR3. CDR3 sequence reads: CACDTLGIPSPDKLIF. The CDR3 nucleotides are TGTGCCTGTGACACCTTGGGGATACCCTCCCCCGATAAACTCATCTTT. The chain combines TRDV2 with TRDJ1, with 8 bases identical to TRDD3. This CDR3 is 16 amino acids long. J was trimmed by 3 bases and V by 0 bases; bases with no gene match: 8. CDR1 is GEAIGNYY, CDR2 EKD, per germline.

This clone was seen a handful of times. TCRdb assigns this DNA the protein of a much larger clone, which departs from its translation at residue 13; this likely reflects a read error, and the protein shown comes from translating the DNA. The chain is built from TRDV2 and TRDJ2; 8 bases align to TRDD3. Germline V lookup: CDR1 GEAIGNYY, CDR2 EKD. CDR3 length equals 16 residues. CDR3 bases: TGTGCCTGTGACGACGTACTGGGGGGCCTGACAGCAGAACTCTTCTTT. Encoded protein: CACDDVLGGLTAELFF.

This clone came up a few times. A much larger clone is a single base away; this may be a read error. CDR3 DNA sequence: TGTGCCTGTGACACGGGCTACTGGGGGACTTCATCCTCCTGGGACGCCCGACAGATGTTTTTC. As protein: CACDTGYWGTSSSWDARQMFF. The V gene is TRDV2, the J gene TRDJ3; 9 bases line up with TRDD3. This CDR3 is 21 amino acids long. Germline CDR1 is GEAIGNYY and CDR2 is EKD.